These T cell receptor beta chains were read from a single sample in a study of Japanese encephalitis immunity and Zika vaccine responses. TCRdb reanalysed the 5' RACE reads using MiXCR and keeps one entry per CDR3 protein. The sample includes approximately 160 distinct CDR3 sequences, over 15% of them seen just once. The specimen was antigen-activated CD8+ T cells from blood, cultured, collected during a Zika inactivated vaccine study. Every receptor here comes from an adult man who received an inactivated Zika virus vaccine. CDR3s include the opening cysteine and the closing phenylalanine or tryptophan. The D gene is left open where the match is weak. Size is stated for part of the rows, as once, few or many counts, or as a class when the clone is expanded.

J gene: TRBJ1-1; V gene: TRBV4-3; D gene: .; clone size: hyperexpanded; CDR3 DNA: TGCGCCAGCAGCCAGACCGCAGGGTTCATGAACACTGAAGCTTTCTTT; CDR3 protein: CASSQTAGFMNTEAFF
J gene: TRBJ2-7; V gene: TRBV6-5; D gene: TRBD2; clone size: large; CDR3 DNA: TGTGCCAGCAGTTCACTAGCGGGGGGTTCCCACGAGCAGTACTTC; CDR3 protein: CASSSLAGGSHEQYF
J gene: TRBJ2-3; V gene: TRBV21-1; D gene: .; clone size: large; CDR3 DNA: TGTGCCAGCAGCAAAGTTCCGACGGACAGAGTTACAGATACGCAGTATTTT; CDR3 protein: CASSKVPTDRVTDTQYF
J gene: TRBJ1-1; V gene: TRBV7-9; D gene: .; clone size: large; CDR3 DNA: TGTGCCAGCAGCTTAGCTTTTACAGAGGGGGGCTACACTGAAGCTTTCTTT; CDR3 protein: CASSLAFTEGGYTEAFF
J gene: TRBJ2-7; V gene: TRBV7-2; D gene: TRBD2; clone size: large; CDR3 DNA: TGTGCCAGCAGCTTAGCGGGGGGGTACGAGCAGTACTTC; CDR3 protein: CASSLAGGYEQYF
J gene: TRBJ2-5; V gene: TRBV7-9; D gene: .; clone size: few; CDR3 DNA: TGTGCCAGCAGCTTAGGACCTGGACAAGAGACCCAGTACTTC; CDR3 protein: CASSLGPGQETQYF
J gene: TRBJ2-2; V gene: TRBV27; D gene: .; clone size: few; CDR3 DNA: TGTGCCAGCAGTTCGGACACCGGGGAGCTGTTTTTT; CDR3 protein: CASSSDTGELFF
J gene: TRBJ2-7; V gene: TRBV29-1; D gene: .; clone size: large; CDR3 DNA: TGCAGCGTTGGGGTGGGGAACTCCTACGAGCAGTACTTC; CDR3 protein: CSVGVGNSYEQYF
J gene: TRBJ2-1; V gene: TRBV6-5; D gene: TRBD2; clone size: hyperexpanded; CDR3 DNA: TGTGCCAGCAGTCCCTTAGCGGGGGGGATTTACAATGAGCAGTTCTTC; CDR3 protein: CASSPLAGGIYNEQFF
J gene: TRBJ2-1; V gene: TRBV6-5; D gene: TRBD2; clone size: hyperexpanded; CDR3 DNA: TGTGCCAGCAGCTTGCTAGCGGGGGGCTCATACAATGAGCAGTTCTTC; CDR3 protein: CASSLLAGGSYNEQFF
J gene: TRBJ2-7; V gene: TRBV29-1; D gene: .; clone size: large; CDR3 DNA: TGCAGCGTTGTCTTCGACAATTCCTACGAGCAGTACTTC; CDR3 protein: CSVVFDNSYEQYF
J gene: TRBJ2-7; V gene: TRBV4-3; D gene: .; clone size: large; CDR3 DNA: TGCGCCAGCAGCCAAGATCGGCCCCCCCCTGGGTACGAGCAGTACTTC; CDR3 protein: CASSQDRPPPGYEQYF
J gene: TRBJ2-3; V gene: TRBV18; D gene: .; clone size: hyperexpanded; CDR3 DNA: TGTGCCAGCTCAGCACCCCCGGATGATACGCAGTATTTT; CDR3 protein: CASSAPPDDTQYF
J gene: TRBJ2-6; V gene: TRBV10-3; D gene: .; clone size: hyperexpanded; CDR3 DNA: TGTGCCATCAGTGTTAGCTCCGTACAGAGCTCTGGGGCCAACGTCCTGACTTTC; CDR3 protein: CAISVSSVQSSGANVLTF
J gene: TRBJ2-7; V gene: TRBV7-2; D gene: TRBD2; clone size: few; CDR3 DNA: TGTGCCAGCAGCTTAGGTGGCGGGGGGGACGAGCAGTACTTC; CDR3 protein: CASSLGGGGDEQYF
J gene: TRBJ2-1; V gene: TRBV6-5; D gene: TRBD2; clone size: hyperexpanded; CDR3 DNA: TGTGCCAGCAGTCCATCTAGCGGGGGGGTTAACAATGAGCAGTTCTTC; CDR3 protein: CASSPSSGGVNNEQFF
J gene: TRBJ2-1; V gene: TRBV4-2; D gene: .; clone size: large; CDR3 DNA: TGTGCCAGCAGCCAGCCCCCCGATGAGCAGTTCTTC; CDR3 protein: CASSQPPDEQFF
J gene: TRBJ2-1; V gene: TRBV6-1; D gene: TRBD2; clone size: large; CDR3 DNA: TGTGCCAGCAGCGGACTAGCGGGGGGGATACACAATGAGCAGTTCTTC; CDR3 protein: CASSGLAGGIHNEQFF
J gene: TRBJ2-3; V gene: TRBV7-9; D gene: TRBD2; clone size: .; CDR3 DNA: TGTGCCAGCAGCGTTACCGGGACTAGAGGGACAGATACGCAGTATTTT; CDR3 protein: CASSVTGTRGTDTQYF
J gene: TRBJ2-3; V gene: TRBV6-5; D gene: TRBD2; clone size: large; CDR3 DNA: TGTGCCAGCAGCCGGACTAGCGGGGGCACAGATACGCAGTATTTT; CDR3 protein: CASSRTSGGTDTQYF
J gene: TRBJ2-3; V gene: TRBV10-3; D gene: TRBD1; clone size: .; CDR3 DNA: TGTGCCATCAGACCGACAGGGGGCACAGATACGCAGTATTTT; CDR3 protein: CAIRPTGGTDTQYF
J gene: TRBJ1-4; V gene: TRBV12-3/TRBV12-4; D gene: .; clone size: medium-sized; CDR3 DNA: TGTGCCAGCAGTTTCGAGGAGTTTAATGAAAAACTGTTTTTT; CDR3 protein: CASSFEEFNEKLFF
J gene: TRBJ2-1; V gene: TRBV6-5; D gene: TRBD2; clone size: large; CDR3 DNA: TGTGCCAGCAGCCGGACTAGCGGGGGGGCCGATGAGCAGTTCTTC; CDR3 protein: CASSRTSGGADEQFF
J gene: TRBJ1-1; V gene: TRBV2; D gene: .; clone size: hyperexpanded; CDR3 DNA: TGTGCCAGCAGAGACAGGATGAACACTGAAGCTTTCTTT; CDR3 protein: CASRDRMNTEAFF
J gene: TRBJ2-3; V gene: TRBV5-5; D gene: TRBD2; clone size: large; CDR3 DNA: TGTGCCAGCAGCTTAAGTAGCGGGGGACTCACAGATACGCAGTATTTT; CDR3 protein: CASSLSSGGLTDTQYF
J gene: TRBJ2-7; V gene: TRBV30; D gene: TRBD2; clone size: large; CDR3 DNA: TGTGCCTCGGGACTAGCGCTTTCCTACGAGCAGTACTTC; CDR3 protein: CASGLALSYEQYF
J gene: TRBJ1-3; V gene: TRBV6-5; D gene: .; clone size: large; CDR3 DNA: TGTGCCAGCAGTTCCTCTCCCGGGGGCTCTGGAAACACCATATATTTT; CDR3 protein: CASSSSPGGSGNTIYF
J gene: TRBJ1-1; V gene: TRBV30; D gene: .; clone size: medium-sized; CDR3 DNA: TGTGCCTGGAGGACAGTCATGAACACTGAAGCTTTCTTT; CDR3 protein: CAWRTVMNTEAFF
J gene: TRBJ2-2; V gene: TRBV4-3; D gene: .; clone size: large; CDR3 DNA: TGCGCCAGCAGCCAGCTAAATGACCGGGAGCTGTTTTTT; CDR3 protein: CASSQLNDRELFF
J gene: TRBJ2-7; V gene: TRBV7-6; D gene: TRBD2; clone size: hyperexpanded; CDR3 DNA: TGTGCCAGCAGCCCCGGGACTAGCGGGGATTACGAGCAGTACTTC; CDR3 protein: CASSPGTSGDYEQYF
J gene: TRBJ2-7; V gene: TRBV4-1; D gene: TRBD2; clone size: few; CDR3 DNA: TGCGCCAGCAGCTCTATAGCGGGGTCCTACGAGCAGTACTTC; CDR3 protein: CASSSIAGSYEQYF
J gene: TRBJ2-3; V gene: TRBV6-5; D gene: TRBD2; clone size: large; CDR3 DNA: TGTGCCAGCAGTTATAACTCGGGGGGACTCACAGATACGCAGTATTTT; CDR3 protein: CASSYNSGGLTDTQYF
J gene: TRBJ1-1; V gene: TRBV19; D gene: .; clone size: .; CDR3 DNA: TGTGCCAGTAGTATAAGTCCGGCGGGGGTGAACACTGAAGCTTTCTTT; CDR3 protein: CASSISPAGVNTEAFF
J gene: TRBJ2-1; V gene: TRBV6-1; D gene: TRBD2; clone size: medium-sized; CDR3 DNA: TGTGCCAGCAGTGAATCGATTTTATACAGCGGGGAGTACAATGAGCAGTTCTTC; CDR3 protein: CASSESILYSGEYNEQFF
J gene: TRBJ2-5; V gene: TRBV3-1; D gene: TRBD1; clone size: medium-sized; CDR3 DNA: TGTGCCAGCAGCTTCGGAGCAGGGGGCGTGGAGACCCAGTACTTC; CDR3 protein: CASSFGAGGVETQYF
J gene: TRBJ1-1; V gene: TRBV27; D gene: .; clone size: medium-sized; CDR3 DNA: TGTGCCAGCGGGCAAGGGTTGGGGAGCACTGAAGCTTTCTTT; CDR3 protein: CASGQGLGSTEAFF
J gene: TRBJ2-2; V gene: TRBV6-5; D gene: TRBD2; clone size: large; CDR3 DNA: TGTGCCAGCATCCCTTCAAGCGGGGGGGTCACCGGGGAGCTGTTTTTT; CDR3 protein: CASIPSSGGVTGELFF
J gene: TRBJ2-5; V gene: TRBV7-9; D gene: .; clone size: .; CDR3 DNA: TGTGCCAGCAGCTTAGGACCTGGACAAGAGACCAAGTACTTC; CDR3 protein: CASSLGPGQETKYF
J gene: TRBJ2-1; V gene: TRBV27; D gene: .; clone size: hyperexpanded; CDR3 DNA: TGTGCCAGCACTCTCGGGCAGGGGGGGTACAATGAGCAGTTCTTC; CDR3 protein: CASTLGQGGYNEQFF
J gene: TRBJ2-7; V gene: TRBV6-5; D gene: .; clone size: hyperexpanded; CDR3 DNA: TGTGCCAGCAGCCCTATGTCCGGGGGCTACTACGAGCAGTACTTC; CDR3 protein: CASSPMSGGYYEQYF
J gene: TRBJ1-1; V gene: TRBV2; D gene: TRBD1; clone size: hyperexpanded; CDR3 DNA: TGTGCCAGGCTGGGACAGATGAACACTGAAGCTTTCTTT; CDR3 protein: CARLGQMNTEAFF